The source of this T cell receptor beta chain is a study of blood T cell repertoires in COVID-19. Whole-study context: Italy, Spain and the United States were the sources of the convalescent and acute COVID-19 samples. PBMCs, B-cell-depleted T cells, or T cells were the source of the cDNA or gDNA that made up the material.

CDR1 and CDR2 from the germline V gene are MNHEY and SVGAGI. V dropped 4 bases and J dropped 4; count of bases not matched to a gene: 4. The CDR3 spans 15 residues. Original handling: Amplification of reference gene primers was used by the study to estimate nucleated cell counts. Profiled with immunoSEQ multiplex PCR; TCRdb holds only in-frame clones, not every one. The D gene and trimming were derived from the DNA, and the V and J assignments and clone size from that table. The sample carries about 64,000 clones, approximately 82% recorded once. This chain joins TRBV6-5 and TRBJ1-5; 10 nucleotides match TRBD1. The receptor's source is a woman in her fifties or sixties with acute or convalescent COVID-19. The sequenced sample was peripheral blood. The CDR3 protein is CASSSTGGPNQPQHF. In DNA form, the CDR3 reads TGTGCCAGCAGTTCGACAGGGGGCCCGAATCAGCCCCAGCATTTT.